This TCR beta chain was captured by sequencing in a study of monozygotic twins with inflammatory bowel disease. Study observations and caveats: The analysis failed to separate different T cell subtypes. IBD patients showed reduced TCRbeta diversity (inverse Simpson) versus healthy co-twins.

Germline CDR1 is DFQATT and CDR2 is SNEGSKA (reference sequence). The CDR3 runs 13 residues. Note on this clonotype: Its antigen is still unknown.

One entry per CDR3 protein, without DNA, is what TCRdb gives after re-calling the 5' RACE reads. This sample's table reports some 150,000 distinct CDR3 sequences. The receptor was isolated from a human donor with ulcerative colitis or Crohn's disease, or a healthy co-twin of an affected twin (not recorded which). The rearrangement uses TRBV20-1 and TRBJ2-5; TCRdb gives TRBD1 as the D gene, but with no DNA this cannot be confirmed. The sample was blood. The CDR3 spells CNTTGTGKKTQYF.